This passage covers 14 T cell receptor beta chains from one sample sequenced in a study of T-cell reconstitution after alpha-beta-depleted transplantation in children. Unique molecular identifiers were used in preparing the TCRbeta library. TCRdb used MiXCR to reprocess the PCR reads, holding one entry per CDR3 protein. The sample lists 440,000 or so distinct CDR3 sequences, approximately 10% seen once, with 4.5% to 6% in the top ten. The specimen was PBMCs from the stem cell graft donor, collected from the stem cell graft. Receptors originate from a human donor who donated a stem cell graft to a child with acute myeloid leukemia.

The chain carries TRBV6-1 and TRBJ2-3; 12 bases align to TRBD2. Germline V gene sequence: CDR1 MNHNS, CDR2 SASEGT. V was pared by 6 bases and J by 5 bases, with 3 bases of the junction left unmatched. This CDR3 has 14 residues. This CDR3 is CASRRLAGVDTQYF. CDR3 nucleotides: TGTGCCAGCAGGCGACTAGCGGGAGTAGATACGCAGTATTTT.

This clonotype was recorded a few times. The chain links TRBV2 to TRBJ2-5; weak D call: TRBD1 (6 bases). The CDR3 loop spans 15 amino acids. Germline CDR1 and CDR2: SNHLY and FYNNEI. The V end lost 7 bases, the J end lost 1 base, and 16 bases lay between the germline ends. The DNA for the CDR3 is TGTGCCAGCACCAAACGACAGGCCCCCCAAGAGACCCAGTACTTC. This translates into CASTKRQAPQETQYF.

The chain has TRBV30 and TRBJ1-2, with 8 nucleotides matching TRBD1. J gave up 8 bases and V 2 bases, and 7 bases lay outside the gene matches. The V gene's germline CDR1 is GTSNPN and CDR2 SVGIG (reference sequence). The CDR3 is 13 residues long. The CDR3 DNA reads as TGTGCCTGGAGTCCCGGACAGGGCGGCGGCTACACCTTC. Translated: CAWSPGQGGGYTF. The whole variable domain, filled in from reference TRBV30 and TRBJ1-2, reads SQTIHQWPATLVQPVGSPLSLECTVEGTSNPNLYWYRQAAGRGLQLLFYSVGIGQISSEVPQNLSASRPQDRQFILSSKKLLLSDSGFYLCAWSPGQGGGYTFGSGTRLTVV.

This clonotype was seen more than once but under ten times. The CDR3 coding sequence is TGCGCCAGCAGCTCGCCGGGACAGGGAGGCTCCTACGAGCAGTACGTC. The encoded protein is CASSSPGQGGSYEQYV. The chain links TRBV5-1 to TRBJ2-7; 9 bases line up with TRBD1. The germline V gene encodes CDR1 SGHRS and CDR2 YFSETQ. Trimming at V came to 3 bases and at J to 0 bases, leaving 7 bases not matched to a gene. This CDR3 has 16 residues.

V usage is TRBV20-1 and J usage is TRBJ1-1, with D unresolved. The CDR3 is 13 amino acids. The germline V gene encodes CDR1 DFQATT and CDR2 SNEGSKA (reference sequence). The germline V and J ends were trimmed by 4 bases and 0 bases, with 9 bases remaining between them. CDR3 loop: CSANDAVNTEAFF. The CDR3 region has the DNA TGCAGTGCTAATGATGCGGTGAACACTGAAGCTTTCTTT.

This clonotype has just a few counts. The chain joins TRBV5-5 to TRBJ2-1, with 7 bases that match TRBD1. The V and J ends lost 1 base and 3 bases, in that order; junction bases with no gene match: 4. The CDR3 spans 15 residues. Germline lookup yields CDR1 SGHKS and CDR2 YYEKEE (reference sequence). The CDR3 nucleotides are TGTGCCAGCAGCTTGCTGGGGGACAGCTACAATGAGCAGTTCTTC. Its protein is CASSLLGDSYNEQFF.

This clonotype was observed many times. CDR3 amino acids: CASSLARQVWGAKNIQYF. The DNA of the CDR3 is TGTGCCAGCAGCTTAGCCCGACAGGTTTGGGGAGCCAAAAACATTCAGTACTTC. This chain connects TRBV7-2 to TRBJ2-4; D perhaps matches TRBD1 (6 bases). This CDR3 is built from 18 residues. With 0 bases removed from V and 0 bases from J, the gap between germline ends came to 15 bases. Germline values: CDR1 SGHTA, CDR2 FQGNSA.

The rearrangement links TRBV18 to TRBJ2-1, with D uncertain. Trimming shortened V by 2 bases and J by 5 bases, and 16 bases separated the two germline ends. Germline CDR1 is KGHSH and CDR2 is LQKENI. This CDR3 has 16 amino acids. The CDR3 protein is CASSPFGSLLNNEQFF. CDR3 in DNA: TGTGCCAGCTCACCATTCGGGTCCCTCCTGAACAATGAGCAGTTCTTC.

This clonotype was seen a handful of times. The rearrangement joins TRBV4-2 to TRBJ1-5, with D possibly matching TRBD1 (5 bases). V lost 0 bases to trimming and J lost 7 bases, with 10 bases between them. This CDR3 is 14 amino acids long. Germline V gene sequence: CDR1 LGHNA, CDR2 YNFKEQ. The DNA of the CDR3 is TGTGCCAGCAGCCAAGATATCGGGGCGCAGCCCCAGCATTTT. Protein product: CASSQDIGAQPQHF.

This clonotype showed up just a few times. The chain employs TRBV7-2 and TRBJ2-1; 9 bases line up with TRBD1. Trimming took 2 bases from V and 0 from J; bases not matched to a gene: 2. Germline V gene sequence: CDR1 SGHTA, CDR2 FQGNSA. The CDR3 extends over 16 amino acids. The CDR3 DNA follows: TGTGCCAGCAGCTTACAGGGACAGGGCTCCTACAATGAGCAGTTCTTC. It yields the protein CASSLQGQGSYNEQFF.

The sample holds a few counts of this clonotype. The rearrangement uses TRBV20-1 and TRBJ1-2, with D hard to call. This CDR3 region has 13 residues. V dropped 5 bases and J dropped 5 bases, with 15 bases sitting between them. In germline, CDR1 is DFQATT, CDR2 SNEGSKA (reference sequence). In DNA form, the CDR3 reads TGCAGTGCTCCAAAAATTAGCGCTTATGGCTACACCTTC. As protein: CSAPKISAYGYTF.

This clonotype was observed a handful of times. V usage is TRBV9 and J usage is TRBJ2-1; tentatively, D is TRBD1 (6 bases). Deletions cut 0 bases from V and 4 bases from J, with 17 bases between. Germline V gene sequence: CDR1 SGDLS, CDR2 YYNGEE. The CDR3 extends over 17 amino acids. CDR3 in amino acids: CASSVDLTGPVYNEQFF. The CDR3 coding sequence is TGTGCCAGCAGCGTAGATCTCACAGGGCCAGTTTACAATGAGCAGTTCTTC.

To note about this clonotype: In this CDR3 the conserved last residue, phenylalanine or tryptophan, is missing, so a read error is likely. The gene calls are TRBV10-2 and TRBJ2-3; the D gene is possibly TRBD1 (7 bases). The V end was cut by 3 bases, the J end by 2 bases, with 12 bases between. Per germline, CDR1 WSHSY and CDR2 SAAADI. This CDR3 is built from 15 residues. CDR3 amino acids: CASSDQGGFTDTQYL. CDR3 DNA sequence: TGCGCCAGCAGTGACCAGGGGGGTTTCACAGATACGCAGTATTTG.

This clonotype appeared a few times. This sequence joins TRBV20-1 and TRBJ2-1; 9 nucleotides match TRBD2. With 6 bases clipped from V and 0 bases from J, the junction kept 15 bases outside the gene matches. The CDR3 is made up of 18 amino acids. Germline V gene data show CDR1 as DFQATT and CDR2 as SNEGSKA (reference sequence). The chain's CDR3 is CSATGWLAGLSSYNEQFF. The CDR3 bases are TGCAGTGCCACGGGGTGGCTAGCGGGGTTAAGCTCCTACAATGAGCAGTTCTTC.